This passage covers 17 T cell receptor beta chains from one sample sequenced in a study of immune heterogeneity within non-small cell lung tumors. A multiplex PCR containing 32 V primers and 13 J primers was used to amplify TCR beta CDR3. MiXCR, applied by TCRdb to the multiplex PCR reads, yields one record per CDR3 protein. The data contain some 21,000 distinct CDR3 sequences, around 28% of them singletons. The template consisted of bulk tumor genomic DNA, with 600 ng used per sample. Several biopsies were spaced far apart within each primary tumor and obtained as surgery took place. Patients went through curative surgery, and their non-small cell lung cancer was untreated and newly diagnosed. The sequencing input was lung tumor tissue. These receptors originate from a man aged 40-50 years with non-small cell lung cancer.

The J gene is TRBJ2-2, the V gene TRBV6-1; D remains ambiguous. There are 13 residues in the CDR3. Germline V gene sequence: CDR1 MNHNS, CDR2 SASEGT. V lost 4 bases and J lost 3, with 6 bases in between. In DNA form, the CDR3 reads TGTGCCAGCAGTGCAGGATACACCGGGGAGCTGTTTTTT. Protein product: CASSAGYTGELFF.

The table lists this clonotype with many counts. This CDR3 reads CASSTRDRAYEQYF. The DNA of the CDR3 is TGTGCCAGCAGTACACGGGACAGGGCGTACGAGCAGTACTTC. The chain joins TRBV7-7 to TRBJ2-7; 9 bases line up with TRBD1. The CDR3 is 14 amino acids. Per germline, CDR1 SSHAT and CDR2 FNYEAQ (reference sequence). J lost 4 bases, V lost 6 bases, and 7 bases had no gene match.

Points on this clonotype: A much larger clone is a single base away; this may be a read error. The chain is built from TRBV2 and TRBJ2-6; no clear D gene. Trimming stripped 5 bases from V and 0 bases from J, with 8 bases between. This CDR3 spans 15 amino acids. The V gene's germline CDR1 is SNHLY and CDR2 FYNNEI. The CDR3 loop is CASSQHSSGANVLTF. In nucleotides, the CDR3 is TGTGCCAGCAGTCAACATAGCTCTGGGGCCAACGTCCTGACTTTC. Variable domain in full (rest from reference TRBV2 and TRBJ2-6): EPEVTQTPSHQVTQMGQEVILRCVPISNHLYFYWYRQILGQKVEFLVSFYNNEISEKSEIFDDQFSVERPDGSNFTLKIRSTKLEDSAMYFCASSQHSSGANVLTFGAGSRLTVL.

The chain is built from TRBV5-6 and TRBJ1-5; D is uncertain. V was trimmed by 0 bases and J by 2 bases, leaving 15 bases between them. The CDR3 covers 17 residues. The germline V gene has CDR1 SGHDT and CDR2 YYEEEE. This CDR3 is CASSLGGLGIGNQPQHF. The CDR3 DNA reads TGTGCCAGCAGCTTGGGAGGCCTGGGGATAGGCAATCAGCCCCAGCATTTT. Variable domain in full (rest from reference TRBV5-6 and TRBJ1-5): DAGVTQSPTHLIKTRGQQVTLRCSPKSGHDTVSWYQQALGQGPQFIFQYYEEEERQRGNFPDRFSGHQFPNYSSELNVNALLLGDSALYLCASSLGGLGIGNQPQHFGDGTRLSIL.

The V and J genes are TRBV19 and TRBJ2-3, with 14 bases that match TRBD2. Trimming removed 6 bases from V and 1 base from J; junction bases left unmatched: 9. There are 18 residues in the CDR3. Germline CDR1 reads LNHDA; CDR2 reads SQIVND (reference sequence). The CDR3 region is CASSFGLAGGRGTDTQYF. CDR3 bases: TGTGCCAGTAGCTTCGGACTAGCGGGAGGAAGGGGCACAGATACGCAGTATTTT.

The chain has TRBV6-1 and TRBJ2-2; no clear D. This CDR3 has 12 residues. With 6 bases removed from V and 4 bases from J, the gap between germline ends came to 6 bases. Germline-derived CDR1 and CDR2 are MNHNS and SASEGT. This CDR3 is CASRVPTGELFF. The CDR3, as DNA: TGTGCCAGCAGGGTCCCCACCGGGGAGCTGTTTTTT.

Notes on this clonotype: Being one base from a much bigger clone, this may be a read error. The CDR3 DNA reads TGTGCCTGGAGTACGGGACTAGCGGGAGTTGGGGGGCAGTACTTC. Translation gives CAWSTGLAGVGGQYF. The chain carries TRBV30 and TRBJ2-7; 14 bases fit TRBD2. The CDR3 loop spans 15 amino acids. The germline V gene has CDR1 GTSNPN and CDR2 SVGIG (reference sequence). V was clipped by 2 bases and J by 9 bases; unmatched bases: 9. Using reference TRBV30 and TRBJ2-7 for the parts outside the CDR3, the full variable domain is SQTIHQWPATLVQPVGSPLSLECTVEGTSNPNLYWYRQAAGRGLQLLFYSVGIGQISSEVPQNLSASRPQDRQFILSSKKLLLSDSGFYLCAWSTGLAGVGGQYFGPGTRLTVT.

This clonotype was found a few times. The chain couples TRBV12-5 to TRBJ2-2; no definite D call. CDR1 is LGHNT, CDR2 FRNRAP, per germline. Trimming shortened V by 3 bases and J by 4 bases, and 6 bases separated the two germline ends. The CDR3 contains 13 residues. The CDR3 region has the DNA TGTGCTAGTGGTTTTGTCCTCACCGGGGAGCTGTTTTTT. Translation: CASGFVLTGELFF.

The chain couples TRBV4-2 to TRBJ1-5, with D possibly TRBD1 on 5 matching bases. The CDR3 contains 15 residues. The germline V and J ends were trimmed by 8 bases and 4 bases, with 18 bases remaining between them. Germline V CDR1 and CDR2: LGHNA, YNFKEQ. The CDR3 nucleotides are TGTGCCAGCTCAGAAACAGGATATAGAAATCAGCCCCAGCATTTT. Encoded protein: CASSETGYRNQPQHF.

The V gene is TRBV30, the J gene TRBJ1-4; D is ambiguous. Trimming took 8 bases from V and 3 from J, leaving 16 bases between them. The CDR3 consists of 14 residues. Germline CDR1 is GTSNPN and CDR2 is SVGIG (reference sequence). The CDR3 loop is CAGLGGVANEKLFF. In nucleotides, the CDR3 is TGTGCCGGGCTCGGTGGCGTCGCTAATGAAAAACTGTTTTTT.

Sample share makes this clonotype medium-sized. This chain connects TRBV6-1 to TRBJ2-7; D is tentatively TRBD1 or TRBD2 (5 bases each). This CDR3 is 12 amino acids long. Trimming removed 8 bases from V and 5 bases from J, with 13 bases in between. Germline values: CDR1 MNHNS, CDR2 SASEGT. CDR3: CASFQGPNEQYF. The CDR3 DNA reads TGTGCCAGCTTTCAGGGACCCAACGAGCAGTACTTC.

The table lists this clonotype with many counts. V gene TRBV6-2 or TRBV6-3 combines with J gene TRBJ2-2, with D unresolved. Germline values: CDR1 MNHEY, CDR2 SVGEGT. The V and J ends lost 7 bases and 0 bases respectively, with 6 bases between them. The CDR3 has 13 residues. The CDR3 sequence is CASITSNTGELFF. The CDR3 coding sequence is TGTGCCAGCATTACTTCGAACACCGGGGAGCTGTTTTTT.

This clonotype was counted a few times. This chain's CDR3 is CASSLGLDSTEAFF. The CDR3 DNA reads TGTGCCAGCAGCTTAGGGTTGGACAGCACTGAAGCTTTCTTT. The chain has TRBV7-2 and TRBJ1-1; D is perhaps TRBD1 (6 bases). The V end was cut by 1 base, the J end by 4 bases, with 10 bases between. This CDR3 contains 14 residues. Germline V gene lookup returns CDR1 SGHTA and CDR2 FQGNSA. The complete variable domain, with remaining parts taken from reference TRBV7-2 and TRBJ1-1, reads GAGVSQSPSNKVTEKGKDVELRCDPISGHTALYWYRQSLGQGLEFLIYFQGNSAPDKSGLPSDRFSAERTGGSVSTLTIQRTQQEDSAVYLCASSLGLDSTEAFFGQGTRLTVV.

Regarding this clonotype: This may stem from a read error, because a much larger clone lies one nucleotide away. The chain recombines TRBV5-8 with TRBJ2-7; possibly TRBD1 or TRBD2 for D (5 bases each). The CDR3 has 15 residues. Germline-derived CDR1 and CDR2 are SGHTS and YDEGEE. V lost 8 bases and J 2 bases, leaving 20 bases between the germline ends. The CDR3 nucleotides read TGTGCCAGAAACCCACGGGGCAGGGCGGCCTACGAGCAGTACTTC. Amino acids: CARNPRGRAAYEQYF.

V usage is TRBV18 and J usage is TRBJ1-5; a weak D match, TRBD1 (5 bases). CDR3 length: 19 residues. CDR1 and CDR2 from the germline V gene are KGHSH and LQKENI. V was clipped by 4 bases and J by 0 bases, with 22 bases between them. CDR3 loop: CASSQWQGTNLYSNQPQHF. The CDR3 DNA sequence: TGTGCCAGCTCACAGTGGCAGGGCACGAACCTATATAGCAATCAGCCCCAGCATTTT.

In this sample, this clonotype turned up many times. This chain links TRBV7-8 with TRBJ1-1; weak D call: TRBD1 (6 bases). The germline gives CDR1 SGHVS, CDR2 FQNEAQ. Trimming removed 1 base from V and 11 bases from J, with 14 bases in between. The CDR3 is made up of 13 amino acids. The CDR3 here is CASSLGYRVVAFF. DNA for the CDR3: TGTGCCAGCAGCTTAGGCTACAGGGTTGTTGCTTTCTTT.

At least ten counts were recorded for this clonotype. The V gene is TRBV24-1, the J gene TRBJ2-7, with 8 bases identical to TRBD1. From germline, CDR1 is KGHDR and CDR2 SFDVKD. This CDR3 is built from 13 residues. Trimming at V came to 9 bases and at J to 4 bases, leaving 7 bases not matched to a gene. CDR3 sequence reads: CATAGTGSYEQYF. The CDR3 DNA sequence: TGTGCCACCGCCGGGACAGGATCATACGAGCAGTACTTC.